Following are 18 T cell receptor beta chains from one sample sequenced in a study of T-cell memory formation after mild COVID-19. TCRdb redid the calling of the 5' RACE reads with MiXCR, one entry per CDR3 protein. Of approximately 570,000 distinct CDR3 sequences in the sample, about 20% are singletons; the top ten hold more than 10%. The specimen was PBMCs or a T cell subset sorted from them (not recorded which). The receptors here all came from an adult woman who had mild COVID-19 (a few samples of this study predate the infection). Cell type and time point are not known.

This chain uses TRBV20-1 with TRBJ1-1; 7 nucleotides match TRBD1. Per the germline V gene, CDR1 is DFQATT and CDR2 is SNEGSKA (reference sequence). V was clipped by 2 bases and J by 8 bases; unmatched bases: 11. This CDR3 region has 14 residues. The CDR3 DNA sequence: TGCAGTGCTAGAAGAGGGACAGCGGTGGCCGAAGCTTTCTTT. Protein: CSARRGTAVAEAFF.

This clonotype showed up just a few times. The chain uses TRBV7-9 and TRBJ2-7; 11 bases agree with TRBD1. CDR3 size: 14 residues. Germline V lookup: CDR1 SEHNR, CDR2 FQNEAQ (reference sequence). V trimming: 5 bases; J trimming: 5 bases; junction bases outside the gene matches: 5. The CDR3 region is CASSPRDRGDEQYF. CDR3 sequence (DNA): TGTGCCAGCAGCCCCAGGGACAGGGGGGACGAGCAGTACTTC.

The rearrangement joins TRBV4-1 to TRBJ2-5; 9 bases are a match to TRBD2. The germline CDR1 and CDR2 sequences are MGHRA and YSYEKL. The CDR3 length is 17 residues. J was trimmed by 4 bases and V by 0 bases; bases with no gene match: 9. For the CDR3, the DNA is TGCGCCAGCAGCCAAGATCAAGGGGCGGGGGGGCGAGAGACCCAGTACTTC. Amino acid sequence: CASSQDQGAGGRETQYF.

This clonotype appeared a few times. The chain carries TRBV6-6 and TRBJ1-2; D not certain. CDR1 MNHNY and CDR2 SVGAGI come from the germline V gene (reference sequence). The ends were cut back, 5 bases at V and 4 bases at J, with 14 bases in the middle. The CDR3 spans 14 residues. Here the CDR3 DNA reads TGTGCCAGCAGTCGGGTCCGGGAGGTCTATGGCTACACCTTC. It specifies CASSRVREVYGYTF.

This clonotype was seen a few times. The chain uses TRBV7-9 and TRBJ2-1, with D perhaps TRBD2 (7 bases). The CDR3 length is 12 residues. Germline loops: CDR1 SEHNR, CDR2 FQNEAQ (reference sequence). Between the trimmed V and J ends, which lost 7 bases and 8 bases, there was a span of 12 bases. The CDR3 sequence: CASTPGGHEQFF. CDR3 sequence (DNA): TGTGCCAGCACGCCCGGGGGGCATGAGCAGTTCTTC.

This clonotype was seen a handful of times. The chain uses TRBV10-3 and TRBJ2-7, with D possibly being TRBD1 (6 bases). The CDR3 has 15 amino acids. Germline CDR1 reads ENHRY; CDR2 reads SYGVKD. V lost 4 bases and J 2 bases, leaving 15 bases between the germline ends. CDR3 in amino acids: CAISAPGEATYEQYF. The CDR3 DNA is TGTGCCATCAGTGCCCCAGGGGAAGCTACCTACGAGCAGTACTTC.

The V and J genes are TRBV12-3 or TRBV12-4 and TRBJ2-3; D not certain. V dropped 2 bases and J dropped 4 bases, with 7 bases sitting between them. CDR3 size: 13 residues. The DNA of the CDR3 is TGTGCCAGCAGTTTAATCCGGTCAGATACGCAGTATTTT. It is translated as CASSLIRSDTQYF.

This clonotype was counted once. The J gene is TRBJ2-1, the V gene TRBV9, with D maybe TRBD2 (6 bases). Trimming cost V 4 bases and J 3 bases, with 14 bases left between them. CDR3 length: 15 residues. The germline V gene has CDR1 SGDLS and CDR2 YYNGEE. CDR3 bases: TGTGCCAGCAGCACAACCGGGACTGGCTACAATGAGCAGTTCTTC. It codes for CASSTTGTGYNEQFF.

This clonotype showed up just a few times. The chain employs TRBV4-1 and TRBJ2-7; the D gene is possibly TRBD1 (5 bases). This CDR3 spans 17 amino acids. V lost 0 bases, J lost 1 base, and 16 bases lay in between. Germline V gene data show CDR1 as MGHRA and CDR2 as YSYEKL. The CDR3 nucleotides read TGCGCCAGCAGCCAAGAGTCCGTTTGGAGACAGTCCTACGAGCAGTACTTC. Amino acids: CASSQESVWRQSYEQYF.

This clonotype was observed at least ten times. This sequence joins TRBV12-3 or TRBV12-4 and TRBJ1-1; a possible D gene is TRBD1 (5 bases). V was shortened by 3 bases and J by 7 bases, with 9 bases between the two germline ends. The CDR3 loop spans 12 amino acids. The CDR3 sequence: CASSLAGGEAFF. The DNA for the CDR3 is TGTGCCAGCAGTTTGGCCGGGGGTGAAGCTTTCTTT.

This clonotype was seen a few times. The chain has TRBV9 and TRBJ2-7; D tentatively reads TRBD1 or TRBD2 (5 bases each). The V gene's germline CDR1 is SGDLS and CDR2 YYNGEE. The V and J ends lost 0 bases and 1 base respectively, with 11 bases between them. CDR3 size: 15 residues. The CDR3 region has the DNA TGTGCCAGCAGCGTAGGGGGGAAGGGGTCCTACGAGCAGTACTTC. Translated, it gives CASSVGGKGSYEQYF.

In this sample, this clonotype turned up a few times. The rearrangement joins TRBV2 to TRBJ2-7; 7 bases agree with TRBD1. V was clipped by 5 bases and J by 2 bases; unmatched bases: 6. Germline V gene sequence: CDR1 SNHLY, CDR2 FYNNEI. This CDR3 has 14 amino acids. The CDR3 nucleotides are TGTGCCAGCAGTAAAGACAGGGTCACCTACGAGCAGTACTTC. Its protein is CASSKDRVTYEQYF.

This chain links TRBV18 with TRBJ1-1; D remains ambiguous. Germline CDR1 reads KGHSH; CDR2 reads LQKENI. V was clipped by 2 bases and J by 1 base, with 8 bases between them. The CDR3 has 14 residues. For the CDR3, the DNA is TGTGCCAGCTCACCAGAGGTTTCGAACACTGAAGCTTTCTTT. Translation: CASSPEVSNTEAFF.

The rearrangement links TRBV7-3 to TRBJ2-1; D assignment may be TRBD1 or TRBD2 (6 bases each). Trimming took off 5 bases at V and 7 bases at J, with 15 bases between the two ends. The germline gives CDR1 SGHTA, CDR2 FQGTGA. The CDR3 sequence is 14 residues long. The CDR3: CASSIGGSRNEQFF. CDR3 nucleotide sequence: TGTGCCAGCAGCATAGGGGGGTCGAGGAATGAGCAGTTCTTC.

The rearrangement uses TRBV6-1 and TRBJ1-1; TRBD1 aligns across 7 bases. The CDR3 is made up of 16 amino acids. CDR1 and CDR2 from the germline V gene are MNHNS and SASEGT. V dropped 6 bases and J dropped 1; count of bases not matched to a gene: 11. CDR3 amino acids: CASRTAPGTANTEAFF. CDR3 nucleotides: TGTGCCAGCAGAACCGCCCCCGGGACAGCGAACACTGAAGCTTTCTTT.

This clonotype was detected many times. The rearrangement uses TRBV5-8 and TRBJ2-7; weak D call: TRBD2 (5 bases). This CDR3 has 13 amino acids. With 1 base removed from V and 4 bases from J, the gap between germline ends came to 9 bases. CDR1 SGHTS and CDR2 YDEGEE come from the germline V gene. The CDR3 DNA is TGTGCCAGCAGCTTGTTTCGGGGATACGAGCAGTACTTC. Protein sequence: CASSLFRGYEQYF.

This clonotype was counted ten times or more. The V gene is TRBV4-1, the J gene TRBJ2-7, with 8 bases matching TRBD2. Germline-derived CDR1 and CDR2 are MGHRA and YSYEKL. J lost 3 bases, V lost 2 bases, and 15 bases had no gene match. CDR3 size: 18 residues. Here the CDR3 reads CASSQFLGSGDLSYEQYF. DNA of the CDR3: TGCGCCAGCAGCCAATTTTTGGGTAGCGGGGATTTAAGCTACGAGCAGTACTTC.

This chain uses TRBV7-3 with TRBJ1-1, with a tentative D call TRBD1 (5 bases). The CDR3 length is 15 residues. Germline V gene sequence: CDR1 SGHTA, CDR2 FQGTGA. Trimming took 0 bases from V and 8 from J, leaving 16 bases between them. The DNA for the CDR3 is TGTGCCAGCAGCTTAACGGCAGGGAGTAGGGTCGAAGCTTTCTTT. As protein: CASSLTAGSRVEAFF.